This T cell receptor beta chain is from a study of shared clonotypes between healthy human individuals. The table came from immunoSEQ multiplex PCR; TCRdb's copy has only in-frame clones and leaves some out. The sample contains some 2,100,000 clones, more than 85% of which appear only once. Only CD45RO-negative cells positively selected for CCR7 counted as naive CD8 cells, so terminally differentiated effector memory CD45RA+ cells were excluded. The sample taken for sequencing was naive CD8+ T cells from PBMCs. The clonotype comes from a man aged 18 to 30 in good health. Some clones in this sample may be carry-over from other donors' samples.

CDR3 residues: CASSPREWNYGYTF. In DNA form, the CDR3 reads TGTGCCAGCAGTCCCAGGGAGTGGAACTATGGCTACACCTTC. The V and J genes are TRBV27 and TRBJ1-2, with D perhaps TRBD1 (5 bases). Germline CDR1 is MNHEY and CDR2 is SMNVEV (reference sequence). The length of the CDR3 is 14 residues. The germline V and J ends were trimmed by 5 bases and 2 bases, with 12 bases remaining between them.